This TCR beta chain was identified during a study of blood T cell repertoires in COVID-19. This clone appeared a single time. Profiled with immunoSEQ multiplex PCR; TCRdb holds only in-frame clones, not every one. The sample holds 240,000 or so clones, 87% seen once. This TCR derives from a man aged 55 to 70 who had recovered from COVID-19. Sequenced: peripheral blood.

The CDR3 here is CASSEGFPDRGGDTQYF. The CDR3 nucleotides read TGTGCCAGCAGTGAAGGGTTTCCGGACAGGGGCGGAGATACGCAGTATTTT. The rearrangement links TRBV6-1 to TRBJ2-3, with TRBD1 matching 9 bases. This CDR3 is built from 17 residues. Trimming took 1 base from V and 5 from J; bases not matched to a gene: 10. Per the germline V gene, CDR1 is MNHNS and CDR2 is SASEGT.